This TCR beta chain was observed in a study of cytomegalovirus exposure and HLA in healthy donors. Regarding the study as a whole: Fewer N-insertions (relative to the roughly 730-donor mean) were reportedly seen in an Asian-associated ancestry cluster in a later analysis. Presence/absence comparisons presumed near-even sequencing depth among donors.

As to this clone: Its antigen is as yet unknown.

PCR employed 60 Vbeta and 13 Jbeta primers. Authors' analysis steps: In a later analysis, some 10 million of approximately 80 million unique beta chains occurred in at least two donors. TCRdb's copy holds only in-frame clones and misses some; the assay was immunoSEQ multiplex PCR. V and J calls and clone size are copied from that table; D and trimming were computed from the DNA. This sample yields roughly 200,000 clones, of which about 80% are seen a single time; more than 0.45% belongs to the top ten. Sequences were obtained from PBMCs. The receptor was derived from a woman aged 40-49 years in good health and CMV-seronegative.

For the CDR3, the DNA is TGTGCCAGCAGTTACTCGCGCGGGGGGCGGTACAATGAGCAGTTCTTC. Encoded protein: CASSYSRGGRYNEQFF. The J gene is TRBJ2-1, the V gene TRBV6-5, with TRBD2 matching 8 bases. V gave up 0 bases and J gave up 4 bases; unmatched junction bases: 5. CDR1 is MNHEY, CDR2 SVGAGI, per germline. This CDR3 has 16 amino acids.